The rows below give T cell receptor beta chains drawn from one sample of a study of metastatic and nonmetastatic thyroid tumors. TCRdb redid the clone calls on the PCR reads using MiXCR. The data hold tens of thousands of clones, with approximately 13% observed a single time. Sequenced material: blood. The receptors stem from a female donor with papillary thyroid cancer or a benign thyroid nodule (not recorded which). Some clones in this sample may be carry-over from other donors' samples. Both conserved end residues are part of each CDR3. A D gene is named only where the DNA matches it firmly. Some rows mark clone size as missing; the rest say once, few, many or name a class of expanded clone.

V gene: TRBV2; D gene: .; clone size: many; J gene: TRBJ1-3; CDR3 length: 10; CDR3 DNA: TGTGCCAGCAGTGGAAACACCATATATTTT; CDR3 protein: CASSGNTIYF
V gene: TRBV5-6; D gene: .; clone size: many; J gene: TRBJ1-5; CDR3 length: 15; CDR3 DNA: TGTGCCAGCAGCCGGGGACCGCATAGCAATCAGCCCCAGCATTTT; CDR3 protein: CASSRGPHSNQPQHF
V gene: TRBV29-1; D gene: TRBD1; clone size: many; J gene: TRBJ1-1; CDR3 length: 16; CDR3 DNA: TGCAGCGCAGGGGGGGGACAGTCGTATCTGAACACTGAAGCTTTCTTT; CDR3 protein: CSAGGGQSYLNTEAFF
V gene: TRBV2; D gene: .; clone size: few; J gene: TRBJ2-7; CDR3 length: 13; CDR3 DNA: TGTGCCAGCAGGGTACAGGGTGCCTACGAGCAGTACTTC; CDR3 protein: CASRVQGAYEQYF
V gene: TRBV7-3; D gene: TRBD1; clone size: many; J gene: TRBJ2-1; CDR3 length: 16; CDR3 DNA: TGTGCCAGCAGCTATCCCGGGACAGGGGAAGAGTGGGAGCAGTTCTTC; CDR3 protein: CASSYPGTGEEWEQFF
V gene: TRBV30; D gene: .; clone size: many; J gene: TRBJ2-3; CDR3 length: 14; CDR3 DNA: TGTGCCTGGAGTGTACGAACCCTTAGGGATACGCAGTATTTT; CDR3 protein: CAWSVRTLRDTQYF
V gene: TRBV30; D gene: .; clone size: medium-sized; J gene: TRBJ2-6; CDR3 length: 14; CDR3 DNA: TGTGCCTGGAGTGTAGGGGTTGGGGCCAACGTCCTGACTTTC; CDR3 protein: CAWSVGVGANVLTF
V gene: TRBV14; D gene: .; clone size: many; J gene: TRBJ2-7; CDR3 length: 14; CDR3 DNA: TGTGCCAGCAGCGCCCATAGCGGTTCCTACGAGCAGTACTTC; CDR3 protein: CASSAHSGSYEQYF
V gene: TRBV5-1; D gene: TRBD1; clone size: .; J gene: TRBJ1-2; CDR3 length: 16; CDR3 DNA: TGCGCCAGCAGCTTGTCCGGACAGGGTTTCGGTTATGGCTACACCTTC; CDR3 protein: CASSLSGQGFGYGYTF
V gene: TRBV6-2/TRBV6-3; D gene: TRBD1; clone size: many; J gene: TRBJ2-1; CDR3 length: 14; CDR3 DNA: TGTGCCAGCATCTTGAGACAGGGAGTCAATGAGCAGTTCTTC; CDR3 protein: CASILRQGVNEQFF
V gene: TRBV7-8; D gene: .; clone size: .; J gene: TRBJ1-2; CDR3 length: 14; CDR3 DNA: TGTGCCAGCAGCTTAGCGGGCAGGGAAACTTTCGACACCTTC; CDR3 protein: CASSLAGRETFDTF
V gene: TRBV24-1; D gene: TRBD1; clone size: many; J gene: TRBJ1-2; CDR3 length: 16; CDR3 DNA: TGTGCCACCAGTGATCCCGGGACAGGGGAGAAATCTGGCTACACCTTC; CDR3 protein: CATSDPGTGEKSGYTF
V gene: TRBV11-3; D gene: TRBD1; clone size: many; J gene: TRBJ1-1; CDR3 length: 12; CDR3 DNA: TGTGCCAGCAGGCCGACAGGGGGCAGCGCTTTCTTT; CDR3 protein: CASRPTGGSAFF
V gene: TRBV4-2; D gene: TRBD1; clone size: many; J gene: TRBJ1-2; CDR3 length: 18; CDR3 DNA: TGTGCCAGCAGCCCTTTTCAGAGAGGACAGGGGGCCTTGTATGGCTACACCTTC; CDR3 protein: CASSPFQRGQGALYGYTF
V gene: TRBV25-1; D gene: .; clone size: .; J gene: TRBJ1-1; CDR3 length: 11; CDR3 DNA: TGTGCCAGCAGTGACATCACTGAAGCTTTCTTT; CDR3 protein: CASSDITEAFF
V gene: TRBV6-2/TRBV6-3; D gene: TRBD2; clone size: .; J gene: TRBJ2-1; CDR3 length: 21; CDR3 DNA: TGTGCCAGCAGTACTTTCCGGGGGGGAGCGGGAGACAATACGGGTTACAATGAGCAGTTCTTC; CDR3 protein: CASSTFRGGAGDNTGYNEQFF
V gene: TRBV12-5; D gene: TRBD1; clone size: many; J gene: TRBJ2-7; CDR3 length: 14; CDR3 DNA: TGTGCTAGTGGTTGGGGATACAGGGGCTACGAGCAGTACTTC; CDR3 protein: CASGWGYRGYEQYF
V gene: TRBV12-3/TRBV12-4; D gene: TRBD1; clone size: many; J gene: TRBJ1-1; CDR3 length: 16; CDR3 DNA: TGTGCCAGCAGTCCACGACAGGGACAAGCGGACACTGAAGCTTTCTTT; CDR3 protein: CASSPRQGQADTEAFF
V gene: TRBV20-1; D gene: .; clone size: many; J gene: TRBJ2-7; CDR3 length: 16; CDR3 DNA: TGCAGTGCTAGAGATAGGGCTCGCGGGTACTCCTACGAGCAGTACTTC; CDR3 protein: CSARDRARGYSYEQYF
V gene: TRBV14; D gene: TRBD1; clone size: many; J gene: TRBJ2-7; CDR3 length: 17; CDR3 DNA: TGTGCCAGCAGCCCTAACTTCGGGACAGGGGCCTACTACGAGCAGTACTTC; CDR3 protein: CASSPNFGTGAYYEQYF
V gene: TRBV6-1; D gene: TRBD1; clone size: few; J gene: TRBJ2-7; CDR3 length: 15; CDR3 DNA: TGTGCCAGCAGAGCCCCGGGACAGGGTTCCTACGAGCAGTACTTC; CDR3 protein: CASRAPGQGSYEQYF
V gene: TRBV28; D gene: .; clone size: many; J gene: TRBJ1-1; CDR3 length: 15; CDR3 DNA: TGTGCCAGCAGTTTATCTCCCGGTCCGGACACTGAAGCTTTCTTT; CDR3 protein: CASSLSPGPDTEAFF
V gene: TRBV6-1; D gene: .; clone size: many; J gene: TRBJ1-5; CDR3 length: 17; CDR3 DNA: TGTGCCAGCAGTGATCGTACACTATCAGGGAGTAATCAGCCCCAGCATTTT; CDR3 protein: CASSDRTLSGSNQPQHF
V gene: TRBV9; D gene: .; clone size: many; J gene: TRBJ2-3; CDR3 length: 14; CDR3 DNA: TGTGCCAGCAGCGTAGCCGGCAAGGGGGTGGCGCAGTATTTT; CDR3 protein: CASSVAGKGVAQYF
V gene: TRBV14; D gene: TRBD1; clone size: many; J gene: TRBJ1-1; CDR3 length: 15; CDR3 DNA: TGTGCCAGCAGCCAATCAACCCCCGGACAGGGTGAAGCTTTCTTT; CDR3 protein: CASSQSTPGQGEAFF
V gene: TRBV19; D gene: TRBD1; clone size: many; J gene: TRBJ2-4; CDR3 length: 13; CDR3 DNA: TGTGCCAGTAGGGACAGGGCAAAAAACATTCAGTACTTC; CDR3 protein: CASRDRAKNIQYF